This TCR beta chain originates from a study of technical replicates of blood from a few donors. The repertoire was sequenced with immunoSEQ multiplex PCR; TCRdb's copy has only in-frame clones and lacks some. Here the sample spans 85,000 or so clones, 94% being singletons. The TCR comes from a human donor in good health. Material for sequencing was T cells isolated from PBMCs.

CDR3 bases: TGTGCCAGCAGCTTGGAGCTTTTATCCTACGAGCAGTACTTC. Its protein product is CASSLELLSYEQYF. The rearrangement uses TRBV5-5 and TRBJ2-7; no definite D call. The CDR3 contains 14 residues. The V gene lost 0 bases and the J gene lost 1 base, with 8 bases spanning the gap. The germline V gene encodes CDR1 SGHKS and CDR2 YYEKEE (reference sequence).